Described below is a single TCR beta chain sequence and its context. Its specificity is not known. This sample is drawn from a study of long-term antiretroviral therapy in people with HIV. Study-wide points: Information pertaining to ART adherence, viral resistance or therapeutic modifications was not obtained.

Running of the v3.0 immunoSEQ assay took place at survey level. Clones were read by immunoSEQ multiplex PCR, and TCRdb kept only the in-frame ones, dropping some. The sample consists of around 20,000 clones, over 65% of them appearing once. CDR3 length: 12 amino acids. V lost 4 bases to trimming and J lost 4 bases, with 6 bases between them. Germline lookup yields CDR1 SGHRS and CDR2 YFSETQ. The chain has TRBV5-1 and TRBJ2-1; D gene unclear. The sequence was obtained from a woman aged 45-60 years with HIV. The sequenced sample was unsorted PBMCs, obtained 0.5 years before starting antiretroviral therapy. CDR3 region: CASSLEYNEQFF. DNA for the CDR3: TGCGCCAGCAGCCTAGAATACAATGAGCAGTTCTTC. Full variable domain (remainder filled in from reference TRBV5-1 and TRBJ2-1): KAGVTQTPRYLIKTRGQQVTLSCSPISGHRSVSWYQQTPGQGLQFLFEYFSETQRNKGNFPGRFSGRQFSNSRSEMNVSTLELGDSALYLCASSLEYNEQFFGPGTRLTVL.